This T cell receptor beta chain was sequenced for a study of cytomegalovirus exposure and HLA in healthy donors. Study-level information: From donors who were HLA-typed, an early data release held approximately 91 million unique TCRs. Falling in the Caucasian-associated ancestry cluster were approximately 84% of under 500 genotyped donors. The study's findings and limits: V- and J-gene trimming of TCR beta was linked (in a later analysis) to a missense DCLRE1C variant.

This CDR3 contains 15 residues. J was trimmed by 5 bases and V by 0 bases; bases with no gene match: 7. Germline CDR1 reads LGHNA; CDR2 reads YNFKEQ. PCR employed 60 Vbeta and 13 Jbeta primers. Here immunoSEQ multiplex PCR was the method, and the copy in TCRdb shows in-frame clones only, minus some. The sample holds 150,000 to 180,000 clones; 65% to 80% are singletons and the top ten take roughly 4%. This clone was seen only once. Its specificity is not known. The chain carries TRBV4-2 and TRBJ2-7; TRBD2 matches at 7 bases. Sequences were obtained from PBMCs. This receptor was obtained from a woman aged 35 to 49 in good health and CMV-seronegative. The CDR3 coding sequence is TGTGCCAGCAGCCAAGAGGGAGGGAGGGGCCACGAGCAGTACTTC. Translating it yields CASSQEGGRGHEQYF.